This T cell receptor (beta chain) was sequenced during a study of T cell repertoires in cytomegalovirus infection. Study-level results: HLA-C-restricted CMV-specific TCR beta clonotypes were dominant in the ex vivo response.

Using its own MiXCR run on the reads, TCRdb lists one record per CDR3 protein. The table shows about 160,000 distinct CDR3 sequences, with roughly 20% occurring only once. A few counts support this clonotype. Its antigen is not known. This sequence was found in a human donor in good health (CMV status not recorded). Some clones in this sample may be carry-over from other donors' samples. Sequences were derived from CD8+ T cells from cultured PBMCs, sampled from culture after CMV antigen stimulation.

This CDR3 reads CASSPGTDAEAFF. CDR3 nucleotide sequence: TGTGCCAGCAGCCCTGGGACAGACGCTGAAGCTTTCTTT. The chain combines TRBV7-9 with TRBJ1-1, with 7 nucleotides matching TRBD1. This CDR3 is built from 13 residues. The ends lost 5 bases at V and 6 bases at J; junction bases unmatched: 6. The germline V gene has CDR1 SEHNR and CDR2 FQNEAQ (reference sequence). Supplemented by reference TRBV7-9 and TRBJ1-1, the full variable domain reads DTGVSQNPRHKITKRGQNVTFRCDPISEHNRLYWYRQTLGQGPEFLTYFQNEAQLEKSRLLSDRFSAERPKGSFSTLEIQRTEQGDSAMYLCASSPGTDAEAFFGQGTRLTVV.